This T cell receptor beta chain was sequenced in a study of blood T cell repertoires in COVID-19. On the study more broadly: Sites in the United States, Italy and Spain provided acute and convalescent COVID-19 samples. The cDNA or gDNA used as material had been derived from T cells, B-cell-depleted T cells, or PBMCs.

Germline V gene data show CDR1 as SEHNR and CDR2 as FQNEAQ (reference sequence). The CDR3 sequence is 13 residues long. V lost 5 bases, J lost 2 bases, and 8 bases lay in between. The protocol was immunoSEQ multiplex PCR, while the TCRdb copy is restricted to in-frame clones and leaves out a portion. The data contain tens of thousands of clones, just over 85% of them singletons. The V gene is TRBV7-9, the J gene TRBJ2-3; unclear D gene. The TCR sequence derives from a man aged 60 to 75 with acute or convalescent COVID-19. Input material: peripheral blood. The CDR3 nucleotides read TGTGCCAGCAGCGCCAGGAACACAGATACGCAGTATTTT. This translates into CASSARNTDTQYF. The full variable domain, its missing parts supplied by reference TRBV7-9 and TRBJ2-3, is DTGVSQNPRHKITKRGQNVTFRCDPISEHNRLYWYRQTLGQGPEFLTYFQNEAQLEKSRLLSDRFSAERPKGSFSTLEIQRTEQGDSAMYLCASSARNTDTQYFGPGTRLTVL.